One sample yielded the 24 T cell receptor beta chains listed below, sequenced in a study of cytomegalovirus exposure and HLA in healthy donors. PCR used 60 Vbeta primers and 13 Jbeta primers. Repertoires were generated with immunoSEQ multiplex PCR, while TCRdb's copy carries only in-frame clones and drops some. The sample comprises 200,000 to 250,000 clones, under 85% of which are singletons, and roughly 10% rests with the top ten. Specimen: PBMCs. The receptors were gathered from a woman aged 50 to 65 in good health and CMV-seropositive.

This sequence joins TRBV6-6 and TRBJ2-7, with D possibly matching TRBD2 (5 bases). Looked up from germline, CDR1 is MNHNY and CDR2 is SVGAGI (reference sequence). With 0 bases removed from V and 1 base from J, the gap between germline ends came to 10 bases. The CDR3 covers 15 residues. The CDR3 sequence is CASSYSEGRSYEQYF. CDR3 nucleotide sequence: TGTGCCAGCAGTTACTCCGAGGGTAGGTCCTACGAGCAGTACTTC.

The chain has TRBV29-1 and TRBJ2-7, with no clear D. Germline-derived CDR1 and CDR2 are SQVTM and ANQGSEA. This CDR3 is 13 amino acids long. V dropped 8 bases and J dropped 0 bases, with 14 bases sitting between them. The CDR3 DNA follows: TGCAGCACGATCGACACGAACTCCTACGAGCAGTACTTC. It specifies CSTIDTNSYEQYF.

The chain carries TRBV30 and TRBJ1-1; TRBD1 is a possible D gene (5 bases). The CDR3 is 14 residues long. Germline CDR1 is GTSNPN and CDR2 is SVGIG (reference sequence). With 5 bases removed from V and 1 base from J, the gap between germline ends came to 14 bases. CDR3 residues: CAWLGVGGNTEAFF. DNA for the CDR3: TGTGCCTGGCTCGGAGTGGGGGGGAACACTGAAGCTTTCTTT.

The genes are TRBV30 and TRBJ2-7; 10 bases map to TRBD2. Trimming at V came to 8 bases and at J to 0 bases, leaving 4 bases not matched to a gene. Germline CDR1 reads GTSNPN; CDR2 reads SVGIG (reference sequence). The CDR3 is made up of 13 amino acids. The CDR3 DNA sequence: TGTGCCCATAGCGGGGGGTTCTCCTACGAGCAGTACTTC. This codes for CAHSGGFSYEQYF.

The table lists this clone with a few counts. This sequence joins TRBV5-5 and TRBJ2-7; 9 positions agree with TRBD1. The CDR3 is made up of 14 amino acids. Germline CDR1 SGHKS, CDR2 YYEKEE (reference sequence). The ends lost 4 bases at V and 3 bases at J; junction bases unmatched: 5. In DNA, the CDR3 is TGTGCCAGCAGCCGACCGGGACAGGGCTACGAGCAGTACTTC. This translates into CASSRPGQGYEQYF.

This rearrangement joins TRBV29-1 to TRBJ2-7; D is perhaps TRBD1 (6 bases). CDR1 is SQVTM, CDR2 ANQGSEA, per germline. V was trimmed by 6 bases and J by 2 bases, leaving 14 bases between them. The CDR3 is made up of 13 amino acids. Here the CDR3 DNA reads TGCAGCGTCGGTGCCAGGGGTACCTACGAGCAGTACTTC. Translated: CSVGARGTYEQYF.

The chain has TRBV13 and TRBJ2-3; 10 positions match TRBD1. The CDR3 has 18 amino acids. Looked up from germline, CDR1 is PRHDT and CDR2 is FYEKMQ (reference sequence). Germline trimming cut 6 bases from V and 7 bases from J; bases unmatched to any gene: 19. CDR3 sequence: CASSFAGRGTGASHTQYF. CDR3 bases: TGTGCCAGCAGTTTCGCTGGGAGGGGGACAGGGGCCTCCCATACGCAGTATTTT.

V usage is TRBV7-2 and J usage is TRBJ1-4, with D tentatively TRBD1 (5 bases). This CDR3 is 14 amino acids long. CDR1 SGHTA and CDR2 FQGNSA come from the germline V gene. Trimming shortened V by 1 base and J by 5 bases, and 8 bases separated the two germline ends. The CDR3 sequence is CASSLGGENEKLFF. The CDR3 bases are TGTGCCAGCAGCTTAGGGGGGGAAAATGAAAAACTGTTTTTT.

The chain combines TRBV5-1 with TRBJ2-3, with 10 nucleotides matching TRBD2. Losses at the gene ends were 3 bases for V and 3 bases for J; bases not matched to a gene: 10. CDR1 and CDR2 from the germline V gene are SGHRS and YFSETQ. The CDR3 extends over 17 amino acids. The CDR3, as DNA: TGCGCCAGCAGCTCCTCTACTAGCGGGGCGGGTACAGATACGCAGTATTTT. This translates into CASSSSTSGAGTDTQYF.

CDR3 bases: TGTGCCAGCAGCATAGGGACTAGCGGTAGCACAGATACGCAGTATTTT. The encoded protein is CASSIGTSGSTDTQYF. This chain connects TRBV7-6 to TRBJ2-3; the match to TRBD2 covers 11 bases. Unmatched junction bases numbered 4, after V lost 5 bases and J lost 0 bases. Germline V gene lookup returns CDR1 SGHVS and CDR2 FNYEAQ. CDR3 length: 16 residues.

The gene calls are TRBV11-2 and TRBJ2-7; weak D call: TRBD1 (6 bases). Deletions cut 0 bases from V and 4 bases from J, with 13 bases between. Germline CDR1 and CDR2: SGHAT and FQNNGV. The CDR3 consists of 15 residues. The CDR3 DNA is TGTGCCAGCAGCTTAGATGGCCAGGGGTTTTACGAGCAGTACTTC. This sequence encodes CASSLDGQGFYEQYF. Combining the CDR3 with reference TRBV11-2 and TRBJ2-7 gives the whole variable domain EAGVAQSPRYKIIEKRQSVAFWCNPISGHATLYWYQQILGQGPKLLIQFQNNGVVDDSQLPKDRFSAERLKGVDSTLKIQPAKLEDSAVYLCASSLDGQGFYEQYFGPGTRLTVT.

In DNA, the CDR3 is TGCGCCAGCAGCTTCGGACAGGGAGGAACTGAAAAACTGTTTTTT. It is translated as CASSFGQGGTEKLFF. The chain uses TRBV5-1 and TRBJ1-4; 8 nucleotides match TRBD1. Germline values: CDR1 SGHRS, CDR2 YFSETQ. The CDR3 is made up of 15 amino acids. The J segment lost 7 bases and the V segment lost 2 bases, leaving 7 bases of the junction unmatched.

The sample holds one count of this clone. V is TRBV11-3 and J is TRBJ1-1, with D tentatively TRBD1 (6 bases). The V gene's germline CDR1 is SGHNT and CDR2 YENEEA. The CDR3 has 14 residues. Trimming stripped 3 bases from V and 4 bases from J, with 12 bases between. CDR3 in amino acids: CASSLSQGSTEAFF. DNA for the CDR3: TGTGCCAGCAGCTTGTCCCAGGGGAGCACTGAAGCTTTCTTT.

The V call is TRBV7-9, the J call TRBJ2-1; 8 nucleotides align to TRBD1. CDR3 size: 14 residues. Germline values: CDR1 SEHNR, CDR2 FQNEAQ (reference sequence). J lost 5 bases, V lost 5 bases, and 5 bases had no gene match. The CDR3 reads CASSVQGAHNEQFF. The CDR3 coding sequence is TGTGCCAGCAGCGTCCAGGGGGCGCACAATGAGCAGTTCTTC. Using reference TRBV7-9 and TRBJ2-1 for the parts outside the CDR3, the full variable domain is DTGVSQNPRHKITKRGQNVTFRCDPISEHNRLYWYRQTLGQGPEFLTYFQNEAQLEKSRLLSDRFSAERPKGSFSTLEIQRTEQGDSAMYLCASSVQGAHNEQFFGPGTRLTVL.

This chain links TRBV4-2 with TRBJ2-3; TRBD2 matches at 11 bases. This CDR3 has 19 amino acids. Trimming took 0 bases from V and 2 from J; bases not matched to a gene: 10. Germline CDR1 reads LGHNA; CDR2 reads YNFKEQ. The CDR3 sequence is CASSQDSRASGGFTDTQYF. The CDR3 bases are TGTGCCAGCAGCCAAGATTCGAGGGCTAGCGGGGGGTTCACAGATACGCAGTATTTT.

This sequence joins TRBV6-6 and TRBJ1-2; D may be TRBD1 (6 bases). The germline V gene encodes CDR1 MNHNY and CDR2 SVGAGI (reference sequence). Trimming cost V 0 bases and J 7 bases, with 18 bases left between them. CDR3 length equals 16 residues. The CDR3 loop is CASSYSGGRGEGGYTF. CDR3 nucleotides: TGTGCCAGCAGTTACTCTGGGGGCCGGGGGGAGGGTGGCTACACCTTC.

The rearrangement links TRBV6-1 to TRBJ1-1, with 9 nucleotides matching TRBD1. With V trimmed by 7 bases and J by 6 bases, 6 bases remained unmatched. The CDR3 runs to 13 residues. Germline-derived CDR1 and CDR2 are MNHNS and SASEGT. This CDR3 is CASTGQGYAEAFF. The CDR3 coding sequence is TGTGCCAGCACCGGACAGGGGTACGCTGAAGCTTTCTTT.

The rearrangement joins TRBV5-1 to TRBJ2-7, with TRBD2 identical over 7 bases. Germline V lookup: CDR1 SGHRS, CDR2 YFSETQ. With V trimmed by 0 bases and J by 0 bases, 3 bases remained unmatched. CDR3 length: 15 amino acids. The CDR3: CASSLGSGSSYEQYF. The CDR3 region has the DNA TGCGCCAGCAGCTTGGGTAGCGGGTCCTCCTACGAGCAGTACTTC.

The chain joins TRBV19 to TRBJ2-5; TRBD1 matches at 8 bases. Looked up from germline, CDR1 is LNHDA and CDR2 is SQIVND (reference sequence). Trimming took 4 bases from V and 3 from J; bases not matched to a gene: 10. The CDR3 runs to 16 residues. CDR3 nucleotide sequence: TGTGCCAGTAGTACCCTCGGACAGGGCCTAGAAGAGACCCAGTACTTC. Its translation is CASSTLGQGLEETQYF.

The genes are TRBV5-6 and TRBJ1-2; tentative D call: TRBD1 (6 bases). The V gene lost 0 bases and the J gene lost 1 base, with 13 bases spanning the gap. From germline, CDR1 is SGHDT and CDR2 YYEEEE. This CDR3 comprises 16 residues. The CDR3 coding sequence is TGTGCCAGCAGCTTGGGGCAGGGGCGGAATAACTATGGCTACACCTTC. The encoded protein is CASSLGQGRNNYGYTF. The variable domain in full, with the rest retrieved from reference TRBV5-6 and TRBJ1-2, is DAGVTQSPTHLIKTRGQQVTLRCSPKSGHDTVSWYQQALGQGPQFIFQYYEEEERQRGNFPDRFSGHQFPNYSSELNVNALLLGDSALYLCASSLGQGRNNYGYTFGSGTRLTVV.

The CDR3 DNA sequence: TGTGCCAGCAGTTCTACAGGGAGAGGGCAGCCCCAGCATTTT. Its protein product is CASSSTGRGQPQHF. V and J are TRBV27 and TRBJ1-5; weak D call: TRBD1 (6 bases). Trimming stripped 4 bases from V and 7 bases from J, with 14 bases between. Germline V gene lookup returns CDR1 MNHEY and CDR2 SMNVEV (reference sequence). The CDR3 is made up of 14 amino acids.

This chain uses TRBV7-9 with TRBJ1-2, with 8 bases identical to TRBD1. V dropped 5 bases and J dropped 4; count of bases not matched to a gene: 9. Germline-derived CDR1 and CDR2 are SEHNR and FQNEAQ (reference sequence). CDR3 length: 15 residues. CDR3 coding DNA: TGTGCCAGCAGCCTAACAGACAGGGGATTCTATGGCTACACCTTC. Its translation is CASSLTDRGFYGYTF. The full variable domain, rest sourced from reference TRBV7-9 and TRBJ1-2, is DTGVSQNPRHKITKRGQNVTFRCDPISEHNRLYWYRQTLGQGPEFLTYFQNEAQLEKSRLLSDRFSAERPKGSFSTLEIQRTEQGDSAMYLCASSLTDRGFYGYTFGSGTRLTVV.

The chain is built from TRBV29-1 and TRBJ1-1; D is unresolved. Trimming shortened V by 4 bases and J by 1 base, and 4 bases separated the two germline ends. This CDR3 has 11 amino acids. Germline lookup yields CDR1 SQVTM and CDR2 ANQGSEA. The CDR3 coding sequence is TGCAGCGTTGCAAAGAACACTGAAGCTTTCTTT. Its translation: CSVAKNTEAFF.

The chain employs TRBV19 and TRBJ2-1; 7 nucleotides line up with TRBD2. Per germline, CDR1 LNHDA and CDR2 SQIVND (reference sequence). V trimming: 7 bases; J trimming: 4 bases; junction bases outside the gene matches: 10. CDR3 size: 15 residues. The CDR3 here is CASIAGSSGYNEQFF. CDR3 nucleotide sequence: TGTGCCAGTATTGCAGGATCTAGCGGATACAATGAGCAGTTCTTC.